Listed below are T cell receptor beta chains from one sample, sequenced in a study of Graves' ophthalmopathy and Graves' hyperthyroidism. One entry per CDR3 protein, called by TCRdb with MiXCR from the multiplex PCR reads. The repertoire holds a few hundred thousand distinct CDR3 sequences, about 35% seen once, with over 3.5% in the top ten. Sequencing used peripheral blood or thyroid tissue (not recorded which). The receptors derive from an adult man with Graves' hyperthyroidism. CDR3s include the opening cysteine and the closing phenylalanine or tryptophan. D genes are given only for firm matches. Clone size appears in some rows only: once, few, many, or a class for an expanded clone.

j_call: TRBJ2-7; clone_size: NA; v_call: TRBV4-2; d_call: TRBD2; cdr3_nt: TGTGCCAGCAGCTATCACCTCGAAATGACTAGCGGGGGAACGTACGAGCAGTACTTC; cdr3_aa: CASSYHLEMTSGGTYEQYF
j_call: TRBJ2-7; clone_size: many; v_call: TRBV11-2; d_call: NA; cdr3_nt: TGTGCCAGCAACCAACTAGGGGACGAGCAGTACTTC; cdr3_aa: CASNQLGDEQYF
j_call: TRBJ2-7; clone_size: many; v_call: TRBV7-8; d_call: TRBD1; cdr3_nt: TGTGCCAGCAGCTTACAGGGACAGGGCCAATCCTACGAGCAGTACTTC; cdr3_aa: CASSLQGQGQSYEQYF
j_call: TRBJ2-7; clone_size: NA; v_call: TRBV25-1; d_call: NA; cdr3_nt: TGTGCCGTTAGTGGGGGGAATACAGGCTCCTACGAGCAGTACTTC; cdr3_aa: CAVSGGNTGSYEQYF
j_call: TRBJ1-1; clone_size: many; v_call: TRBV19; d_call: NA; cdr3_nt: TGTGCCAGTAGTATAGCCCCACCTGACAGCACTGAAGCTTTCTTT; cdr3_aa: CASSIAPPDSTEAFF
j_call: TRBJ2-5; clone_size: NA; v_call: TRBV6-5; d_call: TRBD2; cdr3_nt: TGTGCCAGCAGTTACAGAGCGGGAGGGCAAGAGACCCAGTACTTC; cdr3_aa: CASSYRAGGQETQYF
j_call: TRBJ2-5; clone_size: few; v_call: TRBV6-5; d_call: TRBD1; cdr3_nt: TGTGCCAGCAGTTACAGTCAGGGGGCTCAAGAGACCCAGTACTTC; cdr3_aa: CASSYSQGAQETQYF
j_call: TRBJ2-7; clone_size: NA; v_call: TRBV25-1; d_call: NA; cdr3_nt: TGTGCCAGCAGTGAATATATTTCTACCGCCCTGGGCTACGAGCAGTACTTC; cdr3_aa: CASSEYISTALGYEQYF
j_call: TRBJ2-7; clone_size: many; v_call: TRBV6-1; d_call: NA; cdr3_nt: TGTGCCAGCAGTGAATGGAACCAACAGGACGAGCAGTACTTC; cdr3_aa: CASSEWNQQDEQYF
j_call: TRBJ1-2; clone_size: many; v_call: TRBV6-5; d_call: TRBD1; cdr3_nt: TGTGCCAGCAGTACCGACAGGGCTATCGACTATGGCTACACCTTC; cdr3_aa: CASSTDRAIDYGYTF
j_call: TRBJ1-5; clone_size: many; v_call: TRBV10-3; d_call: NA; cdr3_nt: TGTGCCATCAGACAGGAAGGTCAGCCCCAGCATTTT; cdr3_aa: CAIRQEGQPQHF
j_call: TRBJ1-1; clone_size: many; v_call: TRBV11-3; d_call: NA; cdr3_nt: TGTGCCAGCAGCTTAGTTTCCGGTGGAGCTTTCTTT; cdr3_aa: CASSLVSGGAFF
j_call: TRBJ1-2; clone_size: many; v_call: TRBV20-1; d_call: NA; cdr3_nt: TGCAGTGCCCCTAGACAGGCAAGCCTCTATGGCTACACCTTC; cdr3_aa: CSAPRQASLYGYTF
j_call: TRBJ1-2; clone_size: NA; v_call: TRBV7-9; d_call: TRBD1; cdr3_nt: TGTGCCAGCAGCTTCCGGGACAGGGGACAGACTAACTATGGCTACACCTTC; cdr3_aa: CASSFRDRGQTNYGYTF
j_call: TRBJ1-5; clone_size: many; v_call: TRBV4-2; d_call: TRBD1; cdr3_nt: TGTGCCAGCAGCCAAGCAGGGGGCGCGGGTCAGCCCCAGCATTTT; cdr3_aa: CASSQAGGAGQPQHF
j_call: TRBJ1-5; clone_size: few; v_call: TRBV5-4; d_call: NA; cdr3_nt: TGTGCCAGCAGCTTGATGGGCTCCAATCAGCCCCAGCATTTT; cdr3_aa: CASSLMGSNQPQHF
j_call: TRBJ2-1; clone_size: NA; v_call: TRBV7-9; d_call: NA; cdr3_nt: TGTGCCAGCAGCTCAACCCAAGGACAGTTTTACAATGAGCAGTTCTTC; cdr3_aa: CASSSTQGQFYNEQFF
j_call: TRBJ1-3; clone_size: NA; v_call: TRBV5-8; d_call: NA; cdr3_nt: TGTGCCAGCAGCAGGGAGGTCGGACAGAAACTAAAAAACACCATATATTTT; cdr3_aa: CASSREVGQKLKNTIYF
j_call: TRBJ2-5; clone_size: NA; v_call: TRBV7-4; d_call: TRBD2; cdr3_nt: TGTGCCAGCAGCCAAGACGTAGCGGGAGTCGCCGGGGAGGAGGAGACCCAGTACTTC; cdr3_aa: CASSQDVAGVAGEEETQYF
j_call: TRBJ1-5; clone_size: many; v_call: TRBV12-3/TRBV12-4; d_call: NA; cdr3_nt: TGTGCCAGCAGTCCGGGACCAGATCAGCCCCAGCATTTT; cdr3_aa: CASSPGPDQPQHF
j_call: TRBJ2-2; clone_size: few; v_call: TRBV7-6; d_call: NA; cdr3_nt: TGTGCCAGCAGCTTATACCCCGGTTACACCGGGGAGCTGTTTTTT; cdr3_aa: CASSLYPGYTGELFF
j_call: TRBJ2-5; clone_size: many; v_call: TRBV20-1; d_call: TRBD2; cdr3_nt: TGCAGTGCTAGTAGGACTAGCGAGCAAGAGACCCAGTACTTC; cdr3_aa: CSASRTSEQETQYF
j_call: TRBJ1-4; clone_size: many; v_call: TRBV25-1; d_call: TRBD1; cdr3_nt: TGTGCCAGCGTAGGGACAGGGGCCACAAGAAAACTGTTTTTT; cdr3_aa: CASVGTGATRKLFF
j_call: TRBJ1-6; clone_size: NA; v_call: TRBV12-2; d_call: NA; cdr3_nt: TGTGCAAGTCCGGGACAGGGGGCTTCACCCCTCCACTTT; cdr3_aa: CASPGQGASPLHF
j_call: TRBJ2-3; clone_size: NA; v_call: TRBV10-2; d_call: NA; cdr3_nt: TGCGCCAGCGGTAGGTCTGCTAGCACAGATACGCAGTATTTT; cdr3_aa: CASGRSASTDTQYF
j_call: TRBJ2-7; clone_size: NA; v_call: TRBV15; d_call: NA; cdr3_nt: TGTGCCACCTCCAGAGGGGGGGGGAGCTCCTACGAGCAGTACTTC; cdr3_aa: CATSRGGGSSYEQYF
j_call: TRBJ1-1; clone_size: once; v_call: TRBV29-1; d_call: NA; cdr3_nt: TGCAGCGTTGAGGGGGGCGACACTGAAGCTTTCTTT; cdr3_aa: CSVEGGDTEAFF
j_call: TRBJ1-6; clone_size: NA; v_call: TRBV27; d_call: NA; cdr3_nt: TGTGCCAGCAGTCCCCCTTTGACAGGAAGAAATTCACCCCTCCACTTT; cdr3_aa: CASSPPLTGRNSPLHF
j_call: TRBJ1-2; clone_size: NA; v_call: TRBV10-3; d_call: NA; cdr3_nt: TGTGCCATCAGTGAGTCGTTAGGACAGCTGAATTATGGCTACACCTTC; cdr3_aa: CAISESLGQLNYGYTF